This TCR beta chain comes out of a study of T-cell reconstitution after alpha-beta-depleted transplantation in children (dated by TCRdb to about 2016). Broadly, across the study: Using TCR repertoire profiling, the study followed T-cell immune reconstitution in a quantitative way in children after TCRalphabeta/CD19-depleted allogeneic hematopoietic cell transplantation. Paper-wide results and their limitations: About two months after transplant, the apparently early recovery of alphabetaT-cell counts reportedly depended on just several hundred clones that had expanded rapidly and came from non-depleted graft cells. Hyperexpanded clone frequencies declined over subsequent months; after one year, T-cell counts and TCRbeta diversity were mostly attributed to newly produced T cells. In some patients, the high TCRbeta diversity seen at day 60 was put down to recipient T cells and intrathymic progenitors that had survived conditioning.

CDR1 and CDR2 were assigned from the germline V gene as SGHRS and YFSETQ. Trimmed from V: 2 bases; trimmed from J: 5 bases; junction bases lacking a gene match: 8. The CDR3 sequence holds 15 residues, the cysteine and phenylalanine included. Only the CDR3 DNA stays, 45 bases, in frame from base 1. Libraries were constructed by PCR. The sample was run on an Illumina HiSeq 2500. TCR library preparation used molecular barcoding, with unique molecular identifiers applied to normalize quantification of the TCRbeta repertoire. The public reads were quality trimmed at Q25 with fastp and then assembled into clones with MiXCR by TCRdb, keeping productive beta chains. A single entry per CDR3 protein holds the most common genes and DNA from its merged rows. The table for this sample lists some 600,000 distinct CDR3 sequences; 10% to 15% of them were counted only once. Together, the top ten hold over 2% of the sample.

Taken with the paper, the label for treatment or condition translates to: allogeneic hematopoietic cell transplantation with graft depleted of TCRalphabeta T cells and CD19 B cells. Transplant recipients were children who received TCRalphabeta/CD19-depleted allogeneic hematopoietic cell grafts. This clonotype showed up many times. Its antigen target is currently unknown. Base qualities are not provided; no much larger clone lies one nucleotide away. The rearranged chain carries TRBV5-1 and TRBJ2-3; 7 junctional bases match TRBD2. This specimen was PBMCs, mostly from graft donor cells, taken 360 days after TCRalphabeta/CD19-depleted stem cell transplant. This TCR was sampled from a male patient aged 10 to 17 who had a stem cell transplant for acute myeloid leukemia, so the T cells may come from the graft donor. The CDR3 in this case is CASSFREAAGDTQYF. The nucleotides are TGCGCCAGCAGCTTTCGGGAGGCAGCAGGAGATACGCAGTATTTT. The variable domain in full, with residues beyond the CDR3 obtained from the reference TRBV5-1 and TRBJ2-3 genes, is KAGVTQTPRYLIKTRGQQVTLSCSPISGHRSVSWYQQTPGQGLQFLFEYFSETQRNKGNFPGRFSGRQFSNSRSEMNVSTLELGDSALYLCASSFREAAGDTQYFGPGTRLTVL.